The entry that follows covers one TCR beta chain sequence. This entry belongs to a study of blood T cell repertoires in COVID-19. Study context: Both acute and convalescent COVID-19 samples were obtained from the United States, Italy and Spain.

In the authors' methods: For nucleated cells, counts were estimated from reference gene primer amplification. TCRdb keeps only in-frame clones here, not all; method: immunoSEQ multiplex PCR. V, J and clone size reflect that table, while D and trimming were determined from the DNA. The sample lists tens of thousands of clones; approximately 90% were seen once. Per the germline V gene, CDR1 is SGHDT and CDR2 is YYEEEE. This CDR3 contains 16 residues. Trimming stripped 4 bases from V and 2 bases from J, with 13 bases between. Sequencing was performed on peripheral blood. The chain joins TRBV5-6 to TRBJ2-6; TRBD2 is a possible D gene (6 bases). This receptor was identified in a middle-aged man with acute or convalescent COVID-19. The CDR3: CASSPPWGAGANVLTF. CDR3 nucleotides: TGTGCCAGCAGCCCCCCCTGGGGGGCTGGGGCCAACGTCCTGACTTTC. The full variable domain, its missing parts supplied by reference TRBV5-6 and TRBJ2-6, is DAGVTQSPTHLIKTRGQQVTLRCSPKSGHDTVSWYQQALGQGPQFIFQYYEEEERQRGNFPDRFSGHQFPNYSSELNVNALLLGDSALYLCASSPPWGAGANVLTFGAGSRLTVL.